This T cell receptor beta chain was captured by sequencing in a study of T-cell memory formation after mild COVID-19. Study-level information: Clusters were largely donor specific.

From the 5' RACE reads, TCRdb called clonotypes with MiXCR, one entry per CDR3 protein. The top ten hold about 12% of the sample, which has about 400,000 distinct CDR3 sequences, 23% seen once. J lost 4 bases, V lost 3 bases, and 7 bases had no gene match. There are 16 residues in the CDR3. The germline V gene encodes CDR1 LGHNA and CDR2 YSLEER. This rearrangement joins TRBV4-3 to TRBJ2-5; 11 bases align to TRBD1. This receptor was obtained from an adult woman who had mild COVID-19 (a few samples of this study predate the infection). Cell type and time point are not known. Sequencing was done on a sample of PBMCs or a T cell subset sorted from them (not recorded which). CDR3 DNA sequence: TGCGCCAGCAGCCAGCAGTCCGGGACAGGGGGAGAGACCCAGTACTTC. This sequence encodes CASSQQSGTGGETQYF.